These T cell receptor beta chains were read from a single sample in a study of T cells in Graves' hyperthyroidism and ophthalmopathy. TCRdb called the multiplex PCR reads again in MiXCR, with one record for every CDR3 protein. This table has more than 500,000 distinct CDR3 sequences, under 60% appearing once. The sample comprised peripheral blood or thyroid tissue (not recorded which). All receptors come from an adult woman with Graves' disease, either hyperthyroidism or ophthalmopathy (not recorded which). Both conserved end residues are part of each CDR3. The order of the fields is V gene, D gene, CDR3 length, clone size, J gene, CDR3 protein, CDR3 DNA. D genes are given only for firm matches. Size is omitted from some rows. Given values are once, few, many or a class for expanded clones.

>TRBV5-5|NA|17|NA|TRBJ2-5
CASSLVGGGRVQETQYF
TGTGCCAGCAGCTTGGTCGGTGGGGGACGGGTCCAAGAGACCCAGTACTTC
>TRBV20-1|TRBD1|14|NA|TRBJ1-1
CSAPRGTGNTEAFF
TGCAGTGCTCCACGTGGGACAGGGAACACTGAAGCTTTCTTT
>TRBV12-3/TRBV12-4|NA|11|NA|TRBJ2-3
CASTSTDTQYF
TGTGCCAGCACCAGCACAGATACGCAGTATTTT
>TRBV20-1|TRBD1|14|many|TRBJ2-7
CSASQGAGSYEQYF
TGCAGTGCATCCCAGGGGGCGGGTTCCTACGAGCAGTACTTC
>TRBV6-1|TRBD1|14|NA|TRBJ2-2
CASRQQGVLGELFF
TGTGCCAGCAGACAACAGGGGGTCTTAGGGGAGCTGTTTTTT
>TRBV29-1|NA|13|NA|TRBJ2-5
CSVTHGRHETQYF
TGCAGCGTAACGCATGGGCGCCACGAGACCCAGTACTTC
>TRBV5-4|NA|15|many|TRBJ2-7
CASSPRFGGHNEQYF
TGTGCCAGCAGCCCTCGGTTCGGGGGGCACAACGAGCAGTACTTC
>TRBV5-6|NA|14|many|TRBJ2-5
CASSLVGGTETQYF
TGTGCCAGCAGCCTAGTTGGCGGAACAGAGACCCAGTACTTC
>TRBV5-1|TRBD1|17|once|TRBJ1-1
CASSLAPGQGDVTEAFF
TGCGCCAGCAGCTTGGCACCAGGACAGGGCGATGTCACTGAAGCTTTCTTT
>TRBV10-3|TRBD1|14|large|TRBJ1-2
CAIANRGVEDGYTF
TGTGCCATTGCCAACAGGGGAGTGGAAGATGGCTACACCTTC